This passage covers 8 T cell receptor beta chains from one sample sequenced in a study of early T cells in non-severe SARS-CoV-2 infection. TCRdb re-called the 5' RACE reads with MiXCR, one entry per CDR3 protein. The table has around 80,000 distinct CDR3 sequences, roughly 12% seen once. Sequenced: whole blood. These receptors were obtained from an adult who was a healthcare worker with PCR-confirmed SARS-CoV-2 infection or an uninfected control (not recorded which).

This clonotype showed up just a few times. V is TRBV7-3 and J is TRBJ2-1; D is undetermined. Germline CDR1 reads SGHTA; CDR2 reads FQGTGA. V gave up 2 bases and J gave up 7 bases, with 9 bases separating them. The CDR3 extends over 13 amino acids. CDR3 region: CASSLGPRNEQFF. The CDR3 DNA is TGTGCCAGCAGCTTAGGGCCGAGGAATGAGCAGTTCTTC.

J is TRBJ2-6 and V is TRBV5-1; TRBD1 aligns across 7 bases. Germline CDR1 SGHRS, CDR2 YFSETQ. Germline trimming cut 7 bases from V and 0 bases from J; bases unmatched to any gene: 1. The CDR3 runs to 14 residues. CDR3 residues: CASRDSSGANVLTF. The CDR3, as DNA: TGCGCCAGCCGGGACAGCTCTGGGGCCAACGTCCTGACTTTC.

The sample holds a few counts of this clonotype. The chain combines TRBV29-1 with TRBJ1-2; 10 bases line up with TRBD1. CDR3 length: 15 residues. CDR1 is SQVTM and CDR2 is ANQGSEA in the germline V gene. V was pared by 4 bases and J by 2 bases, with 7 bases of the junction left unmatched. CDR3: CSVGQGQGINYGYTF. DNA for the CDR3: TGCAGCGTTGGACAGGGACAGGGGATAAACTATGGCTACACCTTC.

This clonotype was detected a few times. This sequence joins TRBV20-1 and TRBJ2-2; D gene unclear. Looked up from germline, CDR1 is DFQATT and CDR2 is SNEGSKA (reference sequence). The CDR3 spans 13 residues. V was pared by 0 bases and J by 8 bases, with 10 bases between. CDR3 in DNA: TGCAGTGCTAGAGATGCAGCCGAGGGGGAGCTGTTTTTT. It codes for CSARDAAEGELFF.

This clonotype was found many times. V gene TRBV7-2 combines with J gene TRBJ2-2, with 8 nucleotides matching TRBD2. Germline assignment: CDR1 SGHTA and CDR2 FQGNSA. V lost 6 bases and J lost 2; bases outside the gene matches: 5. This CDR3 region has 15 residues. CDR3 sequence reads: CASSPTSGNTGELFF. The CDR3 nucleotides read TGTGCCAGCAGTCCCACTAGCGGCAACACCGGGGAGCTGTTTTTT.

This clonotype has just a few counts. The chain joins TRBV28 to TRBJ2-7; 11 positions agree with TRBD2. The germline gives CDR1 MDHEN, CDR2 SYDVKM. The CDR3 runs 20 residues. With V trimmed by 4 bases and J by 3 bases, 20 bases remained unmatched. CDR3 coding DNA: TGTGCCAGCAGTTCCGGACCAGGGTTTTCCGTACTAGCGGGAGTCTACGAGCAGTACTTC. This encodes CASSSGPGFSVLAGVYEQYF.

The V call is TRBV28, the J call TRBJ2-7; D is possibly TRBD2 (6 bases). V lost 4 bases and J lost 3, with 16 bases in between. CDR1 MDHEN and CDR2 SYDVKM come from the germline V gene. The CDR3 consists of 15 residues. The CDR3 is CASSSGGTGGYEQYF. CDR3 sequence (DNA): TGTGCCAGCAGTTCCGGTGGGACTGGCGGCTACGAGCAGTACTTC.

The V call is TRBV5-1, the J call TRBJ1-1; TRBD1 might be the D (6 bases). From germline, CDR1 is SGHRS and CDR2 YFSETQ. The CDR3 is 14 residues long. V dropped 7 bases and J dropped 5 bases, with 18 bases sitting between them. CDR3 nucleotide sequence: TGCGCCAGCCCCCCTGAGGGGGAGGGGACTGAAGCTTTCTTT. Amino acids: CASPPEGEGTEAFF.